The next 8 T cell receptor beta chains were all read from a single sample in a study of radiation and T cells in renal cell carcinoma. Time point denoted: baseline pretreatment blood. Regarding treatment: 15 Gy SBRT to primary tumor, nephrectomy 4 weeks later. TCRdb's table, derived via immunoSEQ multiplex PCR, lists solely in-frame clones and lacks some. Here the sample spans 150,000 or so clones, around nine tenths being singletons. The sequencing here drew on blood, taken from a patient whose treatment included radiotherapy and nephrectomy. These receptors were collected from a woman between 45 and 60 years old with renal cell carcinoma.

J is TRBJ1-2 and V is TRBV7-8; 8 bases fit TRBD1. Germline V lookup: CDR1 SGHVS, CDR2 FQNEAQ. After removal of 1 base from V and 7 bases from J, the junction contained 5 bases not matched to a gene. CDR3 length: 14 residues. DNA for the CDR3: TGTGCCAGCAGCTTAGGTTACACAGGGGGTGGCTACACCTTC. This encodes CASSLGYTGGGYTF.

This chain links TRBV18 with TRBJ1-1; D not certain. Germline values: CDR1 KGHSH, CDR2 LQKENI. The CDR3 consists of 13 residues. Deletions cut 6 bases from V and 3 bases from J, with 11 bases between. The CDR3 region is CASSPLRDTEAFF. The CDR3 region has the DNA TGTGCCAGCTCGCCTTTGAGGGACACTGAAGCTTTCTTT.

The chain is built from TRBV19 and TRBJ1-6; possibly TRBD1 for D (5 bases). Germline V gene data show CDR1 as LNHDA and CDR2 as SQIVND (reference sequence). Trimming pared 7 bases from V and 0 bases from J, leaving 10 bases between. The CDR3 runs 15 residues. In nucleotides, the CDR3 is TGTGCCAGTAAGGGGACGAGCTCCTATAATTCACCCCTCCACTTT. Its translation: CASKGTSSYNSPLHF.

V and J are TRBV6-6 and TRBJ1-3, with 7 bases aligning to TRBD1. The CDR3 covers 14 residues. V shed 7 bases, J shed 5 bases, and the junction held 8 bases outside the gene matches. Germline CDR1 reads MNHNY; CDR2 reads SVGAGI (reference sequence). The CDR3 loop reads CASTRTGGRNTIYF. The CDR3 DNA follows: TGTGCCAGCACCCGGACAGGAGGGAGAAACACCATATATTTT.

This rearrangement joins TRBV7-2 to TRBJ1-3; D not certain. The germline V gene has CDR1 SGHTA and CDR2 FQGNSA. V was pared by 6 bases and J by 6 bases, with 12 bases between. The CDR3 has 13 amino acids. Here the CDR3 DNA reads TGTGCCAGCAGTTTCGACAATCCAAACACCATATATTTT. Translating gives CASSFDNPNTIYF.

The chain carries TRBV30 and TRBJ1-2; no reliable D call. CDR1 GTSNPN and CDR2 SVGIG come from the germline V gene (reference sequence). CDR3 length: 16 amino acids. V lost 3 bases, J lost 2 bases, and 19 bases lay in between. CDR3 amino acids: CAWSMVGQSFNYGYTF. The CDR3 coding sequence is TGTGCCTGGAGCATGGTGGGTCAGTCCTTCAACTATGGCTACACCTTC. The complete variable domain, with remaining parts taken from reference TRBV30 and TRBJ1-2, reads SQTIHQWPATLVQPVGSPLSLECTVEGTSNPNLYWYRQAAGRGLQLLFYSVGIGQISSEVPQNLSASRPQDRQFILSSKKLLLSDSGFYLCAWSMVGQSFNYGYTFGSGTRLTVV.

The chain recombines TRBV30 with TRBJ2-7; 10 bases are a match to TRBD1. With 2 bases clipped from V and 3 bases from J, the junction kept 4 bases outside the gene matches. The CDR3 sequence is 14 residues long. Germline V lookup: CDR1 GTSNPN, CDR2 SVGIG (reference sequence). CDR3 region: CAWSSGQGGYEQYF. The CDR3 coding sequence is TGTGCCTGGAGTTCTGGACAGGGGGGCTACGAGCAGTACTTC.

Written as DNA, the CDR3 is TGTGCCAGCAGCTTAGGGGCGGGCTCCGATACGCAGTATTTT. It codes for CASSLGAGSDTQYF. The V and J genes are TRBV7-2 and TRBJ2-3; maybe TRBD2 (5 bases). This CDR3 is 14 amino acids long. Germline CDR1 is SGHTA and CDR2 is FQGNSA. V lost 1 base and J lost 6, with 11 bases in between.